This T cell receptor beta chain was identified in a study of blood T cell repertoires in COVID-19. Clones were read by immunoSEQ multiplex PCR, and TCRdb kept only the in-frame ones, dropping some. This table has roughly 200,000 clones, 83% appearing once. Germline loops: CDR1 LGHDT, CDR2 YNNKEL (reference sequence). The CDR3 is made up of 16 amino acids. Trimming at V came to 4 bases and at J to 0 bases, leaving 2 bases not matched to a gene. Assignment of participants to cohorts was predicated upon participant-reported clinical history. Sequenced: PBMCs or T cells enriched from blood (not recorded which). The rearrangement joins TRBV3-1 (or the pseudogene TRBV3-2) to TRBJ2-3; 12 bases agree with TRBD2. This clonotype was sampled from a woman in her 50s who had been exposed to COVID-19. The CDR3 nucleotides are TGTGCCAGCAGCCGTGGACTAGCGGGGAGCACAGATACGCAGTATTTT. This codes for CASSRGLAGSTDTQYF.